Presented here are 2 T cell receptor beta chains from one specimen sequenced in a study of vaccination effects on CD4 cells after COVID-19. The ViraFEST assay expanded antigen-specific CD4+ T cells with viral peptide pools before sequencing. With more than 9 days of culture completed, CD4+ T cells were isolated. Previously uninfected by SARS-CoV-2, the vaccine recipients also showed negative nucleocapsid antibodies. Assay: immunoSEQ multiplex PCR; the TCRdb copy retains only in-frame clones and omits some. The table shows approximately 50,000 clones, with more than 75% occurring only once. No cognate antigen is known for these TCRs. The source material was CD4+ T cells from PBMCs cultured with HCoV-OC43 spike peptides, sampled before COVID-19 vaccination. Subset noted: HCoV-OC43 spike overlapping peptide pool stimulation. The receptors originated from a human donor who received a COVID-19 vaccine.

The CDR3 sequence is CASSPTGGGRHEQYV. The CDR3 nucleotides are TGCGCCAGCAGCCCCACAGGGGGAGGAAGGCACGAGCAGTACGTC. The chain is built from TRBV5-1 and TRBJ2-7, with TRBD1 matching 8 bases. Germline V CDR1 and CDR2: SGHRS, YFSETQ. The length of the CDR3 is 15 residues. V was pared by 4 bases and J by 5 bases, with 11 bases of the junction left unmatched.

The chain links TRBV3-1 (or the pseudogene TRBV3-2) to TRBJ1-2, with D possibly matching TRBD1 (5 bases). With 4 bases removed from V and 4 bases from J, the gap between germline ends came to 13 bases. CDR1 and CDR2 (germline): LGHDT, YNNKEL (reference sequence). This CDR3 spans 14 amino acids. In DNA form, the CDR3 reads TGTGCCAGCAGCCCACTAACAGGTGGCTATGGCTACACCTTC. Its protein product is CASSPLTGGYGYTF.